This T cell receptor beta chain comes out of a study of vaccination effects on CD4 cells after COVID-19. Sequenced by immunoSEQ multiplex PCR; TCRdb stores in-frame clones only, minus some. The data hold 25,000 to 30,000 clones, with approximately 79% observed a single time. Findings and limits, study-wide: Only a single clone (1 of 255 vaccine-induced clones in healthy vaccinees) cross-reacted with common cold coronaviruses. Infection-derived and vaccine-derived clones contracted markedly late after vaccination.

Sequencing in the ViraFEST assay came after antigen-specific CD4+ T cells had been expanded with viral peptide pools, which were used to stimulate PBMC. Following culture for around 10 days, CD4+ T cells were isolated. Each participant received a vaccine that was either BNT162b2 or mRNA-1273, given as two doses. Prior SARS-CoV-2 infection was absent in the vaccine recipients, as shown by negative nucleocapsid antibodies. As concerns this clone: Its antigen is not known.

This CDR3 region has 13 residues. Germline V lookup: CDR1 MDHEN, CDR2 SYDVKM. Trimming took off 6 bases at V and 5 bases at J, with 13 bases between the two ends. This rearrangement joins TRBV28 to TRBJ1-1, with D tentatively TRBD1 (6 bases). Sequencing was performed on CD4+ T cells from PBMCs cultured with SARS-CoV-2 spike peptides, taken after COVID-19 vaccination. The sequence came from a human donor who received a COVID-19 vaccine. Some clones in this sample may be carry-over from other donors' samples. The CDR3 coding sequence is TGTGCCAGCAGCCTCACAGGGTTTACTGAAGCTTTCTTT. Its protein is CASSLTGFTEAFF.